The rows below give T cell receptor beta chains drawn from one sample of a study of T cell responses to AZD1222 COVID-19 vaccine. Method: immunoSEQ multiplex PCR; TCRdb's copy keeps in-frame clones and lacks some. The table includes 90,000 to 150,000 clones, roughly 91% detected once. The sample here was peripheral blood, taken on day 0 of AZD1222 vaccination. The receptors originated from an adult in good health. The conserved cysteine and the conserved F or W are not part of the CDR3 here.

J gene: TRBJ2-3; V gene: TRBV7-6; CDR3 protein: ASSQPGGWATDTQY
J gene: TRBJ2-2; V gene: TRBV5-6; CDR3 protein: ASSLAGGLRTGELF
J gene: TRBJ2-7; V gene: TRBV28; CDR3 protein: ASSFEGAGDYEQY
J gene: TRBJ2-3; V gene: TRBV2; CDR3 protein: ASSEAGSRTDTQY
J gene: TRBJ1-2; V gene: TRBV3-1/TRBV3-2; CDR3 protein: ASSPGGLTNYGYT
J gene: TRBJ1-4; V gene: TRBV5-1; CDR3 protein: ASSYSGFNEKLF
J gene: TRBJ1-2; V gene: TRBV6-5; CDR3 protein: ASSYTLGPSYGYT
J gene: TRBJ2-5; V gene: TRBV2; CDR3 protein: ASSELDGEETQY
J gene: TRBJ2-1; V gene: TRBV5-1; CDR3 protein: ASSSGVDEQF
J gene: TRBJ1-2; V gene: TRBV5-6; CDR3 protein: ASSLQGGNYGYT
J gene: TRBJ1-5; V gene: TRBV7-2; CDR3 protein: ASSLRQGGQPQH
J gene: TRBJ2-7; V gene: TRBV5-1; CDR3 protein: ASSLPGTYEQY
J gene: TRBJ2-3; V gene: TRBV4-2; CDR3 protein: ASSQVAGDFSTDTQY
J gene: TRBJ1-2; V gene: TRBV25-1; CDR3 protein: ASSEYWGLGYT
J gene: TRBJ2-3; V gene: TRBV11-2; CDR3 protein: ASSLNWASRNTQY
J gene: TRBJ1-6; V gene: TRBV7-9; CDR3 protein: ASSPVLGPSSYNSPLH
J gene: TRBJ2-1; V gene: TRBV29-1; CDR3 protein: SVEEGGGQF
J gene: TRBJ1-3; V gene: TRBV6-5; CDR3 protein: ASSLQGGTTSTIY
J gene: TRBJ1-4; V gene: TRBV9; CDR3 protein: ASSNSGGMEEKLF
J gene: TRBJ1-2; V gene: TRBV7-2; CDR3 protein: ASSLRGTGGHFDYGYT
J gene: TRBJ2-2; V gene: TRBV6-5; CDR3 protein: ASRRYGGDTGELF
J gene: TRBJ2-6; V gene: TRBV7-9; CDR3 protein: ASSWDRDSGANVLT
J gene: TRBJ2-4; V gene: TRBV4-3; CDR3 protein: ASSQDLTAGGAKNIQY
J gene: TRBJ1-3; V gene: TRBV28; CDR3 protein: ASSLYGLLRNTIY
J gene: TRBJ1-2; V gene: TRBV15; CDR3 protein: ATSRDRRGREGYT
J gene: TRBJ1-4; V gene: TRBV7-9; CDR3 protein: ASSFETNEKLF
J gene: TRBJ1-4; V gene: TRBV3-1/TRBV3-2; CDR3 protein: ASSQGLGTGNEKLF
J gene: TRBJ2-7; V gene: TRBV5-5; CDR3 protein: ASSFDRGLYEQY
J gene: TRBJ2-4; V gene: TRBV7-2; CDR3 protein: ASSLLVDIQY
J gene: TRBJ2-7; V gene: TRBV9; CDR3 protein: ASSIAGGTYEQY
J gene: TRBJ1-6; V gene: TRBV4-1; CDR3 protein: ASSQDGAAVSPLH
J gene: TRBJ1-2; V gene: TRBV10-3; CDR3 protein: AITESKGQGYT
J gene: TRBJ2-5; V gene: TRBV3-1/TRBV3-2; CDR3 protein: ASSPSGLPGETQY
J gene: TRBJ2-2; V gene: TRBV10-1; CDR3 protein: ASSWGALGTGELF
J gene: TRBJ2-7; V gene: TRBV6-5; CDR3 protein: ASTSGSGATYEQY
J gene: TRBJ2-7; V gene: TRBV3-1/TRBV3-2; CDR3 protein: ASSPLGDEQY
J gene: TRBJ2-3; V gene: TRBV10-3; CDR3 protein: AISEGRGLRTDTQY
J gene: TRBJ1-2; V gene: TRBV7-9; CDR3 protein: ASSSRDARYGYT
J gene: TRBJ1-6; V gene: TRBV6-5; CDR3 protein: ASREDSLSPLH
J gene: TRBJ1-2; V gene: TRBV4-1; CDR3 protein: ASSQDLGTYGYT
J gene: TRBJ2-1; V gene: TRBV14; CDR3 protein: ASSQGLFSSYNEQF
J gene: TRBJ1-2; V gene: TRBV14; CDR3 protein: ASSRENYGYT
J gene: TRBJ2-7; V gene: TRBV30; CDR3 protein: AWSGRRDRIYEQY
J gene: TRBJ1-5; V gene: TRBV3-1/TRBV3-2; CDR3 protein: ASSLGFPGSQPQH
J gene: TRBJ1-5; V gene: TRBV27; CDR3 protein: ASSLQEPPAGQPQH